Shown below are 12 T cell receptor beta chains from a single sample sequenced in a study of beta chain features in type 1 diabetes. Study results and caveats: For Type 1 diabetes patients, all four CD4+ subsets carried TCRB CDR3s that were moderately but significantly shorter.

Antigen specificity for these receptors is unknown. Every isolated RNA sample was fully reverse transcribed, so sequencing captured expressed TCRB transcripts. This table comes from immunoSEQ multiplex PCR, and its TCRdb copy is limited to in-frame clones, with some not included. The data hold hundreds of thousands of clones, with 11% to 15% observed a single time. Sequenced: naive CD4+ T cells from blood. These receptors were obtained from a man aged 18 to 35 with type 1 diabetes.

In this sample, this clone turned up a few times. The CDR3 region is CASSRTPTSGGPITDTQYF. The CDR3 DNA is TGTGCCAGCAGTCGCACCCCGACTAGCGGGGGGCCCATCACAGATACGCAGTATTTT. The chain links TRBV7-9 to TRBJ2-3; 13 bases agree with TRBD2. Losses at the gene ends were 6 bases for V and 2 bases for J; bases not matched to a gene: 14. Germline-derived CDR1 and CDR2 are SEHNR and FQNEAQ (reference sequence). The CDR3 spans 19 residues. Looking up the rest from reference TRBV7-9 and TRBJ2-3 gives the full variable domain: DTGVSQNPRHKITKRGQNVTFRCDPISEHNRLYWYRQTLGQGPEFLTYFQNEAQLEKSRLLSDRFSAERPKGSFSTLEIQRTEQGDSAMYLCASSRTPTSGGPITDTQYFGPGTRLTVL.

The gene calls are TRBV5-8 and TRBJ2-3, with D perhaps TRBD1 (5 bases). V was trimmed by 7 bases and J by 5 bases, leaving 11 bases between them. The CDR3 is 12 amino acids. CDR1 and CDR2 from the germline V gene are SGHTS and YDEGEE. Here the CDR3 reads CASGALEDTQYF. In DNA, the CDR3 is TGTGCCAGCGGGGCCTTGGAAGATACGCAGTATTTT.

The V gene is TRBV7-8, the J gene TRBJ2-3; D may be TRBD1 or TRBD2 (6 bases each). Deletions cut 9 bases from V and 0 bases from J, with 13 bases between. The CDR3 consists of 14 residues. The germline gives CDR1 SGHVS, CDR2 FQNEAQ. For the CDR3, the DNA is TGTGCCAGTCGGCCGGGGGCTAGCACAGATACGCAGTATTTT. Translated, it gives CASRPGASTDTQYF. Complete variable domain (other parts from reference TRBV7-8 and TRBJ2-3): GAGVSQSPRYKVAKRGQDVALRCDPISGHVSLFWYQQALGQGPEFLTYFQNEAQLDKSGLPSDRFFAERPEGSVSTLKIQRTQQEDSAVYLCASRPGASTDTQYFGPGTRLTVL.

This chain connects TRBV4-3 to TRBJ2-3; 12 bases map to TRBD2. The V and J ends lost 4 bases and 2 bases, in that order; junction bases with no gene match: 7. CDR3 length: 17 residues. Germline V gene data show CDR1 as LGHNA and CDR2 as YSLEER. The CDR3 sequence: CASSLRTSGVTTDTQYF. CDR3 nucleotides: TGCGCCAGCAGCCTACGGACTAGCGGGGTAACCACAGATACGCAGTATTTT.

This clone was observed a few times. The rearrangement joins TRBV30 to TRBJ2-7; no reliable D call. CDR3 length: 14 residues. CDR1 GTSNPN and CDR2 SVGIG come from the germline V gene (reference sequence). The V end was cut by 4 bases, the J end by 3 bases, with 16 bases between. As DNA, the CDR3 is TGTGCCTGGAACATGGACGGCCAGTTCTACGAGCAGTACTTC. Translated: CAWNMDGQFYEQYF. Together with reference TRBV30 and TRBJ2-7, the CDR3 gives the full variable domain: SQTIHQWPATLVQPVGSPLSLECTVEGTSNPNLYWYRQAAGRGLQLLFYSVGIGQISSEVPQNLSASRPQDRQFILSSKKLLLSDSGFYLCAWNMDGQFYEQYFGPGTRLTVT.

A few counts support this clone. V is TRBV2 and J is TRBJ1-1; 7 bases are shared with TRBD1. The CDR3 sequence is 13 residues long. Germline CDR1 SNHLY, CDR2 FYNNEI. J lost 4 bases, V lost 9 bases, and 8 bases had no gene match. CDR3 amino acids: CASETGPSTEAFF. The CDR3 DNA reads TGTGCCAGTGAGACAGGGCCGTCCACTGAAGCTTTCTTT.

The rearrangement uses TRBV15 and TRBJ2-7, with D perhaps TRBD2 (5 bases). CDR1 and CDR2 from the germline V gene are LNHNV and YYDKDF (reference sequence). The CDR3 extends over 17 amino acids. V lost 0 bases and J 7 bases, leaving 22 bases between the germline ends. The CDR3 coding sequence is TGTGCCACCAGCAGAGATCGGTCATCCGGGGTTCTAACGGAGCAGTACTTC. Translating it yields CATSRDRSSGVLTEQYF.

This clone was recorded a few times. V gene TRBV25-1 combines with J gene TRBJ1-1, with D possibly TRBD1 on 5 matching bases. The CDR3 spans 16 residues. Germline values: CDR1 MGHDK, CDR2 SYGVNS. The V gene lost 3 bases and the J gene lost 5 bases, with 19 bases spanning the gap. CDR3 region: CASSDSPGTLETEAFF. The CDR3 DNA is TGTGCCAGCAGTGATTCCCCCGGGACCCTCGAGACTGAAGCTTTCTTT.

Points on this clone: At one end, the junction sequence differs from germline, possibly due to a read error. The chain is built from TRBV19 and TRBJ2-2; 8 bases match TRBD2. CDR1 and CDR2 from the germline V gene are LNHDA and SQIVND (reference sequence). This CDR3 region has 16 residues. This CDR3 reads CASSIGSSGNPGELFF. In DNA form, the CDR3 reads TGTGCCAGTAGTATTGGAAGTAGCGGGAACCCCGGGGAGCTGTTTTTT.

Only a few counts were recorded for this clone. The chain links TRBV4-2 to TRBJ2-2; 9 nucleotides align to TRBD2. CDR1 and CDR2 (germline): LGHNA, YNFKEQ. V shed 0 bases and J 2 bases; nucleotides not matched to a gene: 7. The CDR3 length is 18 residues. CDR3 protein: CASSQDGPSGANTGELFF. In nucleotides, the CDR3 is TGTGCCAGCAGCCAAGACGGTCCTAGCGGGGCAAACACCGGGGAGCTGTTTTTT.

The V call is TRBV7-2, the J call TRBJ2-1, with 7 bases identical to TRBD2. Germline V lookup: CDR1 SGHTA, CDR2 FQGNSA. This CDR3 is 17 amino acids long. The V segment lost 4 bases and the J segment 5 bases; nucleotides outside the gene matches: 14. The DNA for the CDR3 is TGTGCCAGCAGCTCTTCTCTAGGGCTAGCGGTTCACAATGAGCAGTTCTTC. Translating it yields CASSSSLGLAVHNEQFF. Based on the CDR3 plus reference TRBV7-2 and TRBJ2-1, the full variable domain is GAGVSQSPSNKVTEKGKDVELRCDPISGHTALYWYRQSLGQGLEFLIYFQGNSAPDKSGLPSDRFSAERTGGSVSTLTIQRTQQEDSAVYLCASSSSLGLAVHNEQFFGPGTRLTVL.

This clone has more than one count but fewer than ten. The chain employs TRBV9 and TRBJ2-1; a weak D match, TRBD2 (5 bases). The CDR3 covers 15 residues. CDR1 is SGDLS and CDR2 is YYNGEE in the germline V gene. Between the trimmed V and J ends, which lost 0 bases and 3 bases, there was a span of 10 bases. CDR3 coding DNA: TGTGCCAGCAGCGTAGCCAGCGGCGACTACAATGAGCAGTTCTTC. Translated, it gives CASSVASGDYNEQFF. Using reference TRBV9 and TRBJ2-1 for the parts outside the CDR3, the full variable domain is DSGVTQTPKHLITATGQRVTLRCSPRSGDLSVYWYQQSLDQGLQFLIQYYNGEERAKGNILERFSAQQFPDLHSELNLSSLELGDSALYFCASSVASGDYNEQFFGPGTRLTVL.